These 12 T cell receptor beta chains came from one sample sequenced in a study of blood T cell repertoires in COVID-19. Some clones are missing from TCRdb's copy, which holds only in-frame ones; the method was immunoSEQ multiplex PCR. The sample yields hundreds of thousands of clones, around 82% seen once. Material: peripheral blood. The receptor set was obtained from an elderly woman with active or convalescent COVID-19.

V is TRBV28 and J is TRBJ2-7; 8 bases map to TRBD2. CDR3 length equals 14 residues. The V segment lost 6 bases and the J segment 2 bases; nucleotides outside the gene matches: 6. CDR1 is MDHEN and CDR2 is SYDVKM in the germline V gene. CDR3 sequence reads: CASRSGGPPYEQYF. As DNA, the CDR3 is TGTGCCAGCAGGTCGGGAGGGCCCCCCTACGAGCAGTACTTC.

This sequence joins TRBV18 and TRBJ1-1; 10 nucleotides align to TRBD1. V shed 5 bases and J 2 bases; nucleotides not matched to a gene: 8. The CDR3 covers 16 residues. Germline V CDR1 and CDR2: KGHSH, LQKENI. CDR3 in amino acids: CASSAGTGVLNTEAFF. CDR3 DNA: TGTGCCAGCTCAGCGGGGACAGGGGTTTTAAACACTGAAGCTTTCTTT. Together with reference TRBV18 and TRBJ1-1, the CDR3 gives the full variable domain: NAGVMQNPRHLVRRRGQEARLRCSPMKGHSHVYWYRQLPEEGLKFMVYLQKENIIDESGMPKERFSAEFPKEGPSILRIQQVVRGDSAAYFCASSAGTGVLNTEAFFGQGTRLTVV.

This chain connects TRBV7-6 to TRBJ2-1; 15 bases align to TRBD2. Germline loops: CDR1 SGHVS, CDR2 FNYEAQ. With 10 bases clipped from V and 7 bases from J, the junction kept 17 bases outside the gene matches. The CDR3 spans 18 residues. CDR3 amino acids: CATTSPGLAGGRGNEQFF. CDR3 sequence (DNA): TGTGCCACTACGTCTCCGGGACTAGCGGGGGGCCGTGGGAATGAGCAGTTCTTC.

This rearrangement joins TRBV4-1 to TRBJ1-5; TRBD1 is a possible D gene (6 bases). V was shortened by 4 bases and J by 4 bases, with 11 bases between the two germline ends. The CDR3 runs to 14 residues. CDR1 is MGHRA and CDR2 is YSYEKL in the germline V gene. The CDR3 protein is CASSPSGTNQPQHF. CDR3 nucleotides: TGCGCCAGCAGCCCGAGTGGGACAAATCAGCCCCAGCATTTT.

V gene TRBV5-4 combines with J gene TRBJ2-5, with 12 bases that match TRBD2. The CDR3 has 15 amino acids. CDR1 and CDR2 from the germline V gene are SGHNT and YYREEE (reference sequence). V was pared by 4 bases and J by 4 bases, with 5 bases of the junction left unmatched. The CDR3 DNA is TGTGCCAGCAGCCGCTGGACTAGCGGGGCAGAGACCCAGTACTTC. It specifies CASSRWTSGAETQYF. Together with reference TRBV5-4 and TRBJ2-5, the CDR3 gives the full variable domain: ETGVTQSPTHLIKTRGQQVTLRCSSQSGHNTVSWYQQALGQGPQFIFQYYREEENGRGNFPPRFSGLQFPNYSSELNVNALELDDSALYLCASSRWTSGAETQYFGPGTRLLVL.

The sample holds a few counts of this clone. The CDR3 nucleotides are TGTGCCACCAGTGATTGGGTGGGGACAGGCACAGATACGCAGTATTTT. Protein product: CATSDWVGTGTDTQYF. V gene TRBV24-1 combines with J gene TRBJ2-3, with TRBD1 identical over 7 bases. The germline V gene encodes CDR1 KGHDR and CDR2 SFDVKD. The trim removed 2 bases at V and 1 base at J, leaving 5 bases unmatched. The CDR3 consists of 16 residues.

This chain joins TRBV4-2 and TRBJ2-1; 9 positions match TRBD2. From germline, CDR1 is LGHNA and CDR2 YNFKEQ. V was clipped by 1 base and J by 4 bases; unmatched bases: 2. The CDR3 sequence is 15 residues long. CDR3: CASSQARGGYNEQFF. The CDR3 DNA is TGTGCCAGCAGCCAAGCGCGGGGGGGTTACAATGAGCAGTTCTTC.

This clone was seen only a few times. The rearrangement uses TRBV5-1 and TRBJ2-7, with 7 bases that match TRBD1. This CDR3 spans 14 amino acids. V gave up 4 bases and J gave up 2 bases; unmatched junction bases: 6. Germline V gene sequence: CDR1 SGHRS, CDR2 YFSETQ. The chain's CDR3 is CASSRGQGAYEQYF. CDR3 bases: TGCGCCAGCAGCCGAGGGCAGGGGGCCTACGAGCAGTACTTC.

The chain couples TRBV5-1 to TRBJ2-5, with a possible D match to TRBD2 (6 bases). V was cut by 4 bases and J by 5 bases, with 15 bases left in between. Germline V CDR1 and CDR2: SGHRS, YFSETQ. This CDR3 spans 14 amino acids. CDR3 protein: CASSPQASGETQYF. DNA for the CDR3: TGCGCCAGCAGCCCCCAGGCGAGCGGGGAGACCCAGTACTTC.

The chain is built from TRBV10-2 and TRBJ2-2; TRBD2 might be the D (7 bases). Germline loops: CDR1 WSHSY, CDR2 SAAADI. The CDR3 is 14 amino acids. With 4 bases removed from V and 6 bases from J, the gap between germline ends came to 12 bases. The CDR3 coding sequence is TGCGCCAGCAGTGTGCCGGGGGGCCCCGGGGAGCTGTTTTTT. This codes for CASSVPGGPGELFF.

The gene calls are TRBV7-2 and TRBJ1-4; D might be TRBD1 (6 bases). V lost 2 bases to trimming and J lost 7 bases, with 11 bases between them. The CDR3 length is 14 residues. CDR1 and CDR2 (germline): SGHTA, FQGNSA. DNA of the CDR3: TGTGCCAGCAGCTTAAACAGGGCAGTTGAAAAACTGTTTTTT. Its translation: CASSLNRAVEKLFF.

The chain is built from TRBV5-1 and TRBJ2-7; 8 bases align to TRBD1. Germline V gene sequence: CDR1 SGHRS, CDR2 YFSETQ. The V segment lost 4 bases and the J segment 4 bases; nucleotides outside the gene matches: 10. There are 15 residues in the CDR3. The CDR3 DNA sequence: TGCGCCAGCAGCCAAATTCAGGGGGCTAGTTACGAGCAGTACTTC. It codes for CASSQIQGASYEQYF.